This T cell receptor (beta chain) was recovered during a study of Graves' ophthalmopathy and Graves' hyperthyroidism. This clonotype was seen once. The authors amplified TCR beta CDR3 regions, and they did so from RNA transcripts for repertoire sequencing. An initial RT-PCR round employing HTBI primers preceded a second-round multiplex PCR. Via MiXCR, TCRdb re-called the multiplex PCR reads, giving one row per CDR3 protein. The table has about 740,000 distinct CDR3 sequences, approximately 40% seen once. The study enrolled ophthalmopathy donors with moderate-to-severe activity, CAS ≥3, NOSPECS ≥4 and duration under 3 months. The CDR3 spans 15 residues. CDR1 and CDR2 (germline): LNHDA, SQIVND (reference sequence).

This TCR was recovered from an adult man with Graves' ophthalmopathy. This rearrangement joins TRBV19 to TRBJ2-7; the D call may be TRBD1 or TRBD2 (5 bases each). The end of the DNA fits TRBJ2-5 better, so the J call may be wrong. The sequencing input was peripheral blood. This chain's CDR3 is CASSIAGRDGQTQYF. The DNA of the CDR3 is TGTGCCAGTAGTATAGCCGGCAGGGACGGTCAGACCCAGTACTTC.